These T cell receptor beta chains were read from a single sample in a study of shared clonotypes between healthy human individuals. Assay: immunoSEQ multiplex PCR; the TCRdb copy retains only in-frame clones and omits some. The repertoire consists of about 1 million clones, with about 70% occurring once and the leading ten covering nearly 1.5%. Source material: memory CD4+ T cells sorted from blood. The receptor set was obtained from a man in his late teens or twenties in good health. Each CDR3 is given with its conserved first and last residue. The D gene is left open where the match is weak. Expanded clones get a size class; other rows say once, few or many, or leave the size out.

d_gene,j_gene,v_gene,abundance,CDR3nt,CDR3aa
-,TRBJ2-7,TRBV5-1,-,TGCGCCAGCAGCTTGGACGCGGGGCCCTACGAGCAGTACTTC,CASSLDAGPYEQYF
-,TRBJ1-3,TRBV9,once,TGTGCCAGCAGCGTAGAAGGGGCGGCTGGAAACACCATATATTTT,CASSVEGAAGNTIYF
-,TRBJ1-2,TRBV7-2,-,TGTGCCAGCAGCCCGACGGGGGGGTATGGCTACACCTTC,CASSPTGGYGYTF
-,TRBJ2-7,TRBV6-5,once,TGTGCCACCCACGGCACAGACTCCTACGAGCAGTACTTC,CATHGTDSYEQYF
-,TRBJ2-5,TRBV29-1,-,TGCAGCGTTGAAAGGGGGGCCCAAGAGACCCAGTACTTC,CSVERGAQETQYF
-,TRBJ2-7,TRBV19,-,TGTGCCAGTTCCCCCGGGGGTGTTGGTTACGAGCAGTACTTC,CASSPGGVGYEQYF
TRBD1,TRBJ2-7,TRBV5-1,-,TGCGCCAGCAGCTTAACGGGACAGGGACCCTACGAGCAGTACTTC,CASSLTGQGPYEQYF
-,TRBJ2-1,TRBV11-2,-,TGTGCCAGCAAACCTGGGAGCTCCTACAATGAGCAGTTCTTC,CASKPGSSYNEQFF
TRBD1,TRBJ1-6,TRBV28,-,TGTGCCAGCAGTTTATTTTTTTTGTCGGGACAGGGCTTTCAAAAATCCTATTCACCCCTCCACTTT,CASSLFFLSGQGFQKSYSPLHF
-,TRBJ2-3,TRBV11-2,-,TGTGCCAGCAGCTTAGGGCTAGCGAAAGATACGCAGTATTTT,CASSLGLAKDTQYF
-,TRBJ2-7,TRBV28,-,TGTGCCAGCACCTATAGGGGGGAGGACGAGCAGTACTTC,CASTYRGEDEQYF
TRBD1,TRBJ2-1,TRBV6-1,once,TGTGCCAGCAGTGAAGCCTCAGGGGGCCCCTACAATGAGCAGTTCTTC,CASSEASGGPYNEQFF
TRBD2,TRBJ2-3,TRBV9,-,TGTGCCAGCAGCCCGGGGGTGGCTAGCGGGACCACAGATACGCAGTATTTT,CASSPGVASGTTDTQYF
-,TRBJ1-3,TRBV12-5,-,TGTGCTAGTGGTAACGGGGCGCTCACTGGAAACACCATATATTTT,CASGNGALTGNTIYF
TRBD2,TRBJ2-5,TRBV7-2,-,TGTGCCAGCAGCCCGGGACTAGCGAAAGAGACCCAGTACTTC,CASSPGLAKETQYF
-,TRBJ1-6,TRBV28,few,TGTGCCAGCAGCAGGGGAGGCTATTCACCCCTCCACTTT,CASSRGGYSPLHF
TRBD1,TRBJ1-3,TRBV28,-,TGTGCCAGCAGCGCCTGGACAGGTGAACGCTCTGGAAACACCATATATTTT,CASSAWTGERSGNTIYF
TRBD1,TRBJ2-7,TRBV19,-,TGTGCCAGTAGCACCGCCGGGACAGTCTCCTACGAGCAGTACTTC,CASSTAGTVSYEQYF
-,TRBJ1-4,TRBV15,-,TGTGCCACCAGCAGAGTCGTGACAGCTAATCTTGGTGAAAAACTGTTTTTT,CATSRVVTANLGEKLFF
-,TRBJ1-1,TRBV7-2,-,TGTGCCAGCAGCTTTAAGGGGAACACTGAAGCTTTCTTT,CASSFKGNTEAFF
TRBD2,TRBJ2-1,TRBV25-1,-,TGTGCCAGCAGTGTGACTAGCGGGAGAAGCTCCTACAATGAGCAGTTCTTC,CASSVTSGRSSYNEQFF
TRBD2,TRBJ2-1,TRBV2,few,TGTGCCAGCAGTGATCGGGGGGGCAGCTACAATGAGCAGTTCTTC,CASSDRGGSYNEQFF
-,TRBJ2-1,TRBV5-4,-,TGTGCCAGCAGCTTGGATCGAGGGTCCAATGAGCAGTTCTTC,CASSLDRGSNEQFF
TRBD1,TRBJ1-4,TRBV6-1,-,TGTGCCAGCAGTGATATGAGACAGGGTAATGAAAAACTGTTTTTT,CASSDMRQGNEKLFF
TRBD1,TRBJ2-7,TRBV11-2,few,TGTGCCAGCAGGGGACAGGGAAACTACGAGCAGTACTTC,CASRGQGNYEQYF
-,TRBJ1-2,TRBV20-1,-,TGCAGTGCTCCCTTAAACTATGGCTACACCTTC,CSAPLNYGYTF
-,TRBJ2-2,TRBV7-9,-,TGTGCCATCAATCCGCCCGTGAACACCGGGGAGCTGTTTTTT,CAINPPVNTGELFF
-,TRBJ1-6,TRBV10-2,-,TGCGCCAGCAGTGAGTCAAAAGGGGTCTACCTCCACTTT,CASSESKGVYLHF
-,TRBJ2-5,TRBV6-5,-,TGTGCCAGCAGTCCAGTGGGGGAGGGGGGGACCCAGTACTTC,CASSPVGEGGTQYF
TRBD1,TRBJ2-5,TRBV29-1,-,TGCAGCGTTGCGGGGACAGCCCAAGAGACCCAGTACTTC,CSVAGTAQETQYF
TRBD1,TRBJ1-6,TRBV2,-,TGTGCCAGCAGTGGGGACAGGGGGCTCTCACCCCTCCACTTT,CASSGDRGLSPLHF
-,TRBJ2-1,TRBV4-3,-,TGCGCCAGCAGCCAAGGGGGTGAGCAGTTCTTC,CASSQGGEQFF
-,TRBJ2-1,TRBV7-8,-,TGTGCCAGCACCCTCCTCGCCCGGGGTGAGCAGTTCTTC,CASTLLARGEQFF
-,TRBJ2-2,TRBV30,many,TGTGCCTGGAGTGTACGACTGCCCGAGGAGCTGTTTTTT,CAWSVRLPEELFF
-,TRBJ2-5,TRBV11-2,-,TGTGCCAGCAGAACGGGGGAGACCCAGTACTTC,CASRTGETQYF
-,TRBJ1-6,TRBV4-1,-,TGCGCCAGCAGCCAAGAAATTTCAGTTAATTCACCCCTCCACTTT,CASSQEISVNSPLHF
-,TRBJ2-1,TRBV5-6,-,TGTGCCAGCAGCCCACTCGGGGCGGGGCGAAACAATGAGCAGTTCTTC,CASSPLGAGRNNEQFF
TRBD1,TRBJ2-7,TRBV6-5,few,TGTGCCAGCACTACCGGGACAGGCCTAAACGAGCAGTACTTC,CASTTGTGLNEQYF
-,TRBJ1-5,TRBV28,-,TGTGCCAGCGGGGATACAACGGGAACAAGTCAGCCCCAGCATTTT,CASGDTTGTSQPQHF
-,TRBJ2-3,TRBV6-6,once,TGTGCCAGCAGCCCCCAACAGCGGAACACAGATACGCAGTATTTT,CASSPQQRNTDTQYF
-,TRBJ2-7,TRBV19,-,TGTGCCAGTAGTATGAGAGGCTCCTACGAGCAGTACTTC,CASSMRGSYEQYF
-,TRBJ2-2,TRBV30,-,TGTGCCTGGAGTCTTGGCACCGGGGAGCTGTTTTTT,CAWSLGTGELFF
-,TRBJ2-3,TRBV10-1,-,TGCGCCAGCAGTGATGGAGAGGGTGGCACAGATACGCAGTATTTT,CASSDGEGGTDTQYF
-,TRBJ1-4,TRBV30,-,TGTGCCTGGAGTGACTGGAGGGCTAATGAAAAACTGTTTTTT,CAWSDWRANEKLFF
TRBD1,TRBJ2-1,TRBV5-1,-,TGCGCCAGCAGCTGGTGGGGACAGGAGAACAATGAGCAGTTCTTC,CASSWWGQENNEQFF
TRBD2,TRBJ2-5,TRBV29-1,-,TGCAGCGTTGAAGTCCTAGCGGGACAAGAGACCCAGTACTTC,CSVEVLAGQETQYF
-,TRBJ1-4,TRBV6-5,-,TGTGCCAGCAGTCCCCTCTCCCGGGAAAAACTGTTTTTT,CASSPLSREKLFF